The 30 T cell receptor beta chains below come from one sample, sequenced in a study of blood T cell repertoires in COVID-19. Sequenced by immunoSEQ multiplex PCR; TCRdb stores in-frame clones only, minus some. In the table there are 200,000 or so clones, 88% of which are singletons. Sequencing used PBMCs or T cells enriched from blood (not recorded which). The receptors here all came from a woman in her 30s who had been exposed to COVID-19.

This chain connects TRBV12-3 or TRBV12-4 to TRBJ1-1, with D unclear. CDR3 length equals 12 residues. V lost 0 bases to trimming and J lost 6 bases, with 5 bases between them. The CDR3 spells CASSLASSEAFF. CDR3 sequence (DNA): TGTGCCAGCAGTTTAGCGTCGTCTGAAGCTTTCTTT.

The V gene is TRBV19, the J gene TRBJ1-1; D possibly corresponds to TRBD1 (5 bases). V lost 0 bases and J 1 base, leaving 12 bases between the germline ends. The V gene's germline CDR1 is LNHDA and CDR2 SQIVND (reference sequence). The CDR3 is made up of 16 amino acids. CDR3 region: CASSIDLGHQNTEAFF. The CDR3 nucleotides read TGTGCCAGTAGTATAGATCTCGGACACCAGAACACTGAAGCTTTCTTT.

The genes are TRBV7-9 and TRBJ1-5; tentative D call: TRBD1 (5 bases). The V gene lost 4 bases and the J gene lost 3 bases, with 10 bases spanning the gap. The CDR3 is 14 amino acids. Germline CDR1 SEHNR, CDR2 FQNEAQ (reference sequence). The CDR3 DNA reads as TGTGCCAGCAGCTGCCCAGGGTTCAATCAGCCCCAGCATTTT. It specifies CASSCPGFNQPQHF.

The table lists this clone with a count of one. The chain uses TRBV12-3 or TRBV12-4 and TRBJ1-2; D unclear. Trimming removed 2 bases from V and 4 bases from J, with 8 bases in between. This CDR3 has 13 residues. CDR3 in DNA: TGTGCCAGCAGTTTAACCCCCAGCTATGGCTACACCTTC. The encoded protein is CASSLTPSYGYTF.

V and J are TRBV5-1 and TRBJ2-1; possible D gene TRBD1, 7 bases. This CDR3 comprises 15 residues. V gave up 4 bases and J gave up 9 bases, with 20 bases separating them. CDR1 and CDR2 (germline): SGHRS, YFSETQ. The CDR3 DNA reads as TGCGCCAGCAGCATACCCGGGCCAGGGGGGACTGAGCAGTTCTTC. This gives the protein CASSIPGPGGTEQFF.

The chain combines TRBV9 with TRBJ1-6, with 9 bases lining up with TRBD1. The J segment lost 9 bases and the V segment lost 5 bases, leaving 12 bases of the junction unmatched. The CDR3 length is 16 residues. The germline V gene has CDR1 SGDLS and CDR2 YYNGEE. CDR3 protein: CASSDMGGTGSSPLHF. The DNA of the CDR3 is TGTGCCAGCAGTGATATGGGGGGGACAGGGTCTTCACCCCTCCACTTT.

The gene calls are TRBV19 and TRBJ2-3; 12 bases match TRBD2. V shed 6 bases and J 2 bases; nucleotides not matched to a gene: 6. The CDR3 consists of 16 residues. The germline V gene has CDR1 LNHDA and CDR2 SQIVND (reference sequence). The CDR3 is CASRRGLAGPTDTQYF. Written as DNA, the CDR3 is TGTGCCAGTAGACGAGGACTAGCGGGACCCACAGATACGCAGTATTTT.

The CDR3 nucleotides read TGTGCCAGCAGCAATGGACTAGCGGGTACAGATACGCAGTATTTT. The encoded protein is CASSNGLAGTDTQYF. The V and J genes are TRBV6-6 and TRBJ2-3; 11 bases match TRBD2. The CDR3 covers 15 residues. Unmatched junction bases numbered 5, after V lost 6 bases and J lost 3 bases. CDR1 is MNHNY and CDR2 is SVGAGI in the germline V gene (reference sequence).

The DNA of the CDR3 is TGTGCCAGTAGTATAGTCCGGACGGGAGGGACTAGCACAGATACGCAGTATTTT. Translation gives CASSIVRTGGTSTDTQYF. This rearrangement joins TRBV19 to TRBJ2-3; TRBD2 agrees at 8 bases. Germline V gene sequence: CDR1 LNHDA, CDR2 SQIVND (reference sequence). The ends lost 1 base at V and 0 bases at J; junction bases unmatched: 9. CDR3 length: 18 amino acids.

The chain carries TRBV4-1 and TRBJ1-2; 7 bases are a match to TRBD1. Germline V lookup: CDR1 MGHRA, CDR2 YSYEKL. The CDR3 sequence is 15 residues long. V trimming: 2 bases; J trimming: 0 bases; junction bases outside the gene matches: 3. The CDR3: CASSQNQGANYGYTF. The DNA for the CDR3 is TGCGCCAGCAGCCAAAATCAGGGGGCTAACTATGGCTACACCTTC.

The chain recombines TRBV5-1 with TRBJ2-3; 12 bases map to TRBD2. CDR3 length equals 18 residues. Trimming cost V 0 bases and J 1 base; bases outside gene matches: 6. CDR1 and CDR2 from the germline V gene are SGHRS and YFSETQ. Here the CDR3 reads CASSLVAGLAGRTDTQYF. The DNA of the CDR3 is TGCGCCAGCAGCTTGGTGGCGGGACTAGCGGGCCGCACAGATACGCAGTATTTT.

The chain links TRBV19 to TRBJ1-5, with TRBD1 as a possible D gene (6 bases). CDR3 size: 13 residues. V was trimmed by 9 bases and J by 6 bases, leaving 15 bases between them. The germline V gene has CDR1 LNHDA and CDR2 SQIVND (reference sequence). The CDR3 protein is CASSTGRGQPQHF. CDR3 DNA: TGTGCCAGCAGCACAGGGCGAGGTCAGCCCCAGCATTTT.

The chain recombines TRBV20-1 with TRBJ1-5; 7 bases agree with TRBD1. CDR3 size: 11 residues. The germline V gene encodes CDR1 DFQATT and CDR2 SNEGSKA (reference sequence). After removal of 6 bases from V and 6 bases from J, the junction contained 2 bases not matched to a gene. In DNA form, the CDR3 reads TGCAGTGCGGGACAGTTTCAGCCCCAGCATTTT. Translated, it gives CSAGQFQPQHF.

The V call is TRBV27, the J call TRBJ1-1, with a possible D match to TRBD1 (5 bases). Germline values: CDR1 MNHEY, CDR2 SMNVEV (reference sequence). The CDR3 is made up of 15 amino acids. Deletions cut 1 base from V and 1 base from J, with 10 bases between. This CDR3 reads CASSLFTGGNTEAFF. CDR3 sequence (DNA): TGTGCCAGCAGTTTATTTACGGGGGGGAACACTGAAGCTTTCTTT.

The chain employs TRBV2 and TRBJ1-2, with 9 bases aligning to TRBD1. The germline gives CDR1 SNHLY, CDR2 FYNNEI. Unmatched junction bases numbered 0, after V lost 4 bases and J lost 6 bases. The CDR3 is 12 residues long. CDR3 sequence reads: CASSGTGDGYTF. DNA for the CDR3: TGTGCCAGCAGTGGGACAGGGGATGGCTACACCTTC.

This CDR3 is CARSGDQEAFF. The CDR3, as DNA: TGTGCCAGATCAGGTGACCAAGAAGCTTTCTTT. The chain links TRBV2 to TRBJ1-1; D gene unclear. The germline V gene encodes CDR1 SNHLY and CDR2 FYNNEI. This CDR3 contains 11 residues. Trimming shortened V by 9 bases and J by 8 bases, and 13 bases separated the two germline ends.

This chain uses TRBV30 with TRBJ2-7; D is ambiguous. Germline loops: CDR1 GTSNPN, CDR2 SVGIG (reference sequence). The CDR3 totals 14 residues. Trimming stripped 2 bases from V and 3 bases from J, with 14 bases between. Here the CDR3 DNA reads TGTGCCTGGAGTACCGGTCGGCGGAACTACGAGCAGTACTTC. This sequence encodes CAWSTGRRNYEQYF.

CDR3 bases: TGTGCCAGCAGCTTGGACAGTCTGGCAGATACGCAGTATTTT. This sequence encodes CASSLDSLADTQYF. This chain joins TRBV5-8 and TRBJ2-3; D is unresolved. The germline V gene encodes CDR1 SGHTS and CDR2 YDEGEE. The germline V and J ends were trimmed by 0 bases and 4 bases, with 9 bases remaining between them. The CDR3 is 14 amino acids.

The CDR3 DNA reads as TGTGCCAGCAGTCCCGGACAGGGCTACGAGCAGTACTTC. Amino acids: CASSPGQGYEQYF. The gene calls are TRBV7-7 and TRBJ2-7; the match to TRBD1 covers 8 bases. This CDR3 has 13 residues. Germline lookup yields CDR1 SSHAT and CDR2 FNYEAQ (reference sequence). With 6 bases clipped from V and 3 bases from J, the junction kept 4 bases outside the gene matches.

The rearrangement links TRBV5-4 to TRBJ1-1, with a tentative D call TRBD1 (6 bases). Germline CDR1 SGHNT, CDR2 YYREEE (reference sequence). V dropped 0 bases and J dropped 5 bases, with 20 bases sitting between them. This CDR3 contains 17 residues. The CDR3 here is CASSLVARRGWGTEAFF. The CDR3 DNA reads TGTGCCAGCAGCTTGGTGGCGCGCAGGGGTTGGGGGACTGAAGCTTTCTTT. The whole variable domain, filled in from reference TRBV5-4 and TRBJ1-1, reads ETGVTQSPTHLIKTRGQQVTLRCSSQSGHNTVSWYQQALGQGPQFIFQYYREEENGRGNFPPRFSGLQFPNYSSELNVNALELDDSALYLCASSLVARRGWGTEAFFGQGTRLTVV.

The rearrangement links TRBV24-1 to TRBJ2-3; D ambiguous. V lost 1 base, J lost 0 bases, and 7 bases lay in between. The CDR3 contains 15 residues. Per the germline V gene, CDR1 is KGHDR and CDR2 is SFDVKD. CDR3 sequence (DNA): TGTGCCACCAGTGATTTTGCGGAAAGCACAGATACGCAGTATTTT. As protein: CATSDFAESTDTQYF.

The chain employs TRBV7-9 and TRBJ2-7, with 9 bases that match TRBD1. Germline CDR1 SEHNR, CDR2 FQNEAQ (reference sequence). The CDR3 is 14 residues long. The J segment lost 5 bases and the V segment lost 1 base, leaving 3 bases of the junction unmatched. CDR3 nucleotides: TGTGCCAGCAGCTTAGACAGGGGGCGCGACGAGCAGTACTTC. Translated, it gives CASSLDRGRDEQYF.

This clone was counted between two and nine times. This chain connects TRBV4-1 to TRBJ1-1, with a possible D match to TRBD1 (6 bases). Trimming pared 3 bases from V and 1 base from J, leaving 15 bases between. Germline lookup yields CDR1 MGHRA and CDR2 YSYEKL. The CDR3 spans 16 residues. For the CDR3, the DNA is TGCGCCAGCAGCCAGCACCCCGGACAGACGAACACTGAAGCTTTCTTT. Amino acid sequence: CASSQHPGQTNTEAFF.

The chain couples TRBV7-2 to TRBJ1-6, with D possibly TRBD1 on 6 matching bases. Between the trimmed V and J ends, which lost 0 bases and 10 bases, there was a span of 22 bases. From germline, CDR1 is SGHTA and CDR2 FQGNSA. CDR3 length: 18 amino acids. The CDR3, as DNA: TGTGCCAGCAGCTTAGCGGAAACAGGGAACCCGCAACCATCACCCCTCCACTTT. This gives the protein CASSLAETGNPQPSPLHF. Full variable domain (remainder filled in from reference TRBV7-2 and TRBJ1-6): GAGVSQSPSNKVTEKGKDVELRCDPISGHTALYWYRQSLGQGLEFLIYFQGNSAPDKSGLPSDRFSAERTGGSVSTLTIQRTQQEDSAVYLCASSLAETGNPQPSPLHFGNGTRLTVT.

The chain recombines TRBV2 with TRBJ2-7, with D possibly TRBD1 on 5 matching bases. Germline CDR1 SNHLY, CDR2 FYNNEI. The CDR3 is 13 residues long. Trimming pared 6 bases from V and 6 bases from J, leaving 15 bases between. The CDR3 region is CASSQIRQPEQYF. CDR3 DNA sequence: TGTGCCAGCAGCCAGATAAGACAGCCCGAGCAGTACTTC.

The chain is built from TRBV3-1 (or the pseudogene TRBV3-2) and TRBJ1-2; maybe TRBD1 (6 bases). The V and J ends lost 8 bases and 6 bases respectively, with 13 bases between them. The CDR3 loop spans 12 amino acids. Looked up from germline, CDR1 is LGHDT and CDR2 is YNNKEL (reference sequence). This CDR3 is CASARGLDGYTF. The DNA of the CDR3 is TGTGCCAGCGCCAGGGGATTGGATGGCTACACCTTC.

The J gene is TRBJ2-5, the V gene TRBV5-4, with D possibly matching TRBD1 (6 bases). Per germline, CDR1 SGHNT and CDR2 YYREEE (reference sequence). CDR3 length: 14 amino acids. Trimming pared 6 bases from V and 4 bases from J, leaving 16 bases between. DNA for the CDR3: TGTGCCAGCACCTCCTCAGGGGATCGAGAGACCCAGTACTTC. Translating it yields CASTSSGDRETQYF. The variable domain in full, completed from reference TRBV5-4 and TRBJ2-5, reads ETGVTQSPTHLIKTRGQQVTLRCSSQSGHNTVSWYQQALGQGPQFIFQYYREEENGRGNFPPRFSGLQFPNYSSELNVNALELDDSALYLCASTSSGDRETQYFGPGTRLLVL.

The V call is TRBV10-2, the J call TRBJ2-7; 13 nucleotides agree with TRBD2. The CDR3 covers 15 residues. Germline V gene sequence: CDR1 WSHSY, CDR2 SAAADI. Trimming cost V 7 bases and J 7 bases; bases outside gene matches: 10. The CDR3 sequence is CASKKGLAGEFEQYF. The CDR3 DNA is TGCGCCAGCAAAAAAGGACTAGCGGGAGAATTTGAGCAGTACTTC.

This chain uses TRBV6-5 with TRBJ2-7; tentatively, D is TRBD2 (6 bases). The V and J ends lost 6 bases and 7 bases respectively, with 19 bases between them. The CDR3 consists of 14 residues. CDR1 is MNHEY and CDR2 is SVGAGI in the germline V gene. The CDR3 here is CASSLPGTPSEQYF. CDR3 sequence (DNA): TGTGCCAGCAGCCTTCCCGGGACTCCATCTGAGCAGTACTTC.

This chain connects TRBV19 to TRBJ1-5; TRBD1 matches at 10 bases. The CDR3 runs to 15 residues. Germline CDR1 reads LNHDA; CDR2 reads SQIVND (reference sequence). After removal of 6 bases from V and 9 bases from J, the junction contained 11 bases not matched to a gene. The CDR3 DNA follows: TGTGCCAGTAGCCAGTATGGGACAGGGGTACCGCCCCAGCATTTT. It specifies CASSQYGTGVPPQHF.